This entry describes one TCR beta chain. Profiled with immunoSEQ multiplex PCR; TCRdb holds only in-frame clones, not every one. The data contain 130,000 or so clones, around 88% of them singletons. The data were taken from a study of blood T cell repertoires in COVID-19. About the research overall: Spain, Italy and the United States supplied samples that represented acute and convalescent COVID-19.

The CDR3 is 16 amino acids. The ends lost 0 bases at V and 9 bases at J; junction bases unmatched: 11. The V gene's germline CDR1 is SGHNT and CDR2 YYREEE (reference sequence). The rearrangement uses TRBV5-4 and TRBJ2-7, with TRBD1 matching over 11 bases. The sample comprised peripheral blood. The origin of this receptor is a woman aged 60 to 75 with acute or convalescent COVID-19. Written as DNA, the CDR3 is TGTGCCAGCAGCTTGGACGCCGGGACAGGGGGGGACAGGCAGTACTTC. It codes for CASSLDAGTGGDRQYF.